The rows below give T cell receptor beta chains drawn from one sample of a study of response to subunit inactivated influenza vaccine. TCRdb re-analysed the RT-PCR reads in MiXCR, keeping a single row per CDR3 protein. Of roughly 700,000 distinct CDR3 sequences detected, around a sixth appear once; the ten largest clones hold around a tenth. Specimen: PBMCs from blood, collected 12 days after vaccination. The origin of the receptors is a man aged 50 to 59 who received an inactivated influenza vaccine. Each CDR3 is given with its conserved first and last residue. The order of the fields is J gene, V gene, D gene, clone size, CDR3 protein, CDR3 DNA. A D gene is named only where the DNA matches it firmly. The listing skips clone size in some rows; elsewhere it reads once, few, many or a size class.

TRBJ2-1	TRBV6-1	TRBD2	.	CASRSGGSNNEQFF	TGTGCCAGCAGAAGCGGGGGGAGCAACAATGAGCAGTTCTTC
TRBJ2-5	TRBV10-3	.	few	CAISMGLRETQYF	TGTGCCATCAGTATGGGGCTTCGGGAGACCCAGTACTTC
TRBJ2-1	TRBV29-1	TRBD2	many	CSVSPGLEVGEQFF	TGCAGCGTCTCGCCGGGACTAGAGGTTGGTGAGCAGTTCTTC
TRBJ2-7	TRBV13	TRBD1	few	CASSLVMTGDNEQYF	TGTGCCAGCAGCTTAGTAATGACAGGGGACAACGAGCAGTACTTC
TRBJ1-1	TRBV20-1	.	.	CSARDRRWIRTEAFF	TGCAGTGCTAGAGATCGTAGGTGGATTAGGACTGAAGCTTTCTTT
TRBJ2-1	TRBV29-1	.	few	CSGYGGRNEQFF	TGCAGCGGTTATGGGGGGCGCAATGAGCAGTTCTTC
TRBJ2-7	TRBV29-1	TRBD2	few	CSAGTSVHEQYF	TGCAGCGCCGGGACTAGCGTCCACGAGCAGTACTTC
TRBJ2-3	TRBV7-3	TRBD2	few	CASSLGIVGRAFDTQYF	TGTGCCAGCAGCTTAGGAATTGTCGGGAGGGCCTTCGATACGCAGTATTTT
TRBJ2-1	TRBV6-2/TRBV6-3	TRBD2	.	CASARGVSYNEQFF	TGTGCCAGCGCTCGGGGGGTCTCCTACAATGAGCAGTTCTTC
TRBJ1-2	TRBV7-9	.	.	CASSLNTAWYGYTF	TGTGCCAGCAGCTTAAATACAGCTTGGTATGGCTACACCTTC
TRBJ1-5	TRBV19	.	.	CASGPGTSGNQPQHF	TGTGCCAGTGGACCCGGGACATCAGGCAATCAGCCCCAGCATTTT
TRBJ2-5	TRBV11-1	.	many	CASRGETQYF	TGTGCCAGCAGAGGAGAGACCCAGTACTTC
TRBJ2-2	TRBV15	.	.	CATSRGQINTGELFF	TGTGCCACCAGCAGAGGACAAATCAACACCGGGGAGCTGTTTTTT
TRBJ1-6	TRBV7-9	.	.	CASSSSSRGSPLHF	TGTGCCAGCAGTTCTAGCAGCCGCGGCTCACCCCTCCACTTT
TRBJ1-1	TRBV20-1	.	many	CSARDGYRARTEAFF	TGCAGTGCTAGAGATGGTTACAGGGCGAGGACTGAAGCTTTCTTT
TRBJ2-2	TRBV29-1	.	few	CSVLGASGELFF	TGCAGCGTTCTGGGGGCTAGCGGGGAGCTGTTTTTT
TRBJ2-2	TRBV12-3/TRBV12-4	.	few	CAYASGANTGELFF	TGTGCCTATGCCTCGGGGGCGAACACCGGGGAGCTGTTTTTT
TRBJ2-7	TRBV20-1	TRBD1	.	CSAPNPDRGLYEQYF	TGCAGTGCTCCAAATCCGGACAGGGGGCTCTACGAGCAGTACTTC
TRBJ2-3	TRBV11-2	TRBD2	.	CASSLVGLAGSTDTQYF	TGTGCCAGCAGCTTAGTTGGACTAGCGGGCAGCACAGATACGCAGTATTTT
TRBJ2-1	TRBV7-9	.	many	CASSFPQGEWVMYEQFF	TGTGCCAGCAGCTTTCCACAGGGCGAGTGGGTTATGTATGAGCAGTTCTTC
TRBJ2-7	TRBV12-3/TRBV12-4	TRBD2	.	CASTSRPGGEQYF	TGTGCCAGCACCTCGCGCCCGGGGGGCGAGCAGTACTTC
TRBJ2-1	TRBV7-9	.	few	CASSRYYEQFF	TGTGCCAGCAGTCGCTATTATGAGCAGTTCTTC
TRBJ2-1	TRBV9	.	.	CASSSTSLSNEQFF	TGTGCCAGCAGCAGTACTAGTCTCAGTAATGAGCAGTTCTTC
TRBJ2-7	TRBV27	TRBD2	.	CASSPTSGRVSSYEQYF	TGTGCCAGCAGTCCGACTAGCGGGAGGGTGAGCTCCTACGAGCAGTACTTC
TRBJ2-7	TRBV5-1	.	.	CASSFLGDPTYEQYF	TGCGCCAGCAGCTTCCTCGGGGACCCAACCTACGAGCAGTACTTC
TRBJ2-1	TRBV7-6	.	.	CASSFQMDPYNEQFF	TGTGCCAGCAGCTTTCAGATGGACCCCTACAATGAGCAGTTCTTC
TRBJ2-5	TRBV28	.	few	CASRAFGTQETQYF	TGTGCCAGCAGAGCTTTCGGGACCCAAGAGACCCAGTACTTC
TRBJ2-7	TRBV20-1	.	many	CSALQGRSSYEQYF	TGCAGTGCTTTACAGGGAAGGAGCTCCTACGAGCAGTACTTC
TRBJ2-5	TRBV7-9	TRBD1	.	CASSYGTGGETQYF	TGTGCCAGCAGCTATGGGACAGGGGGGGAGACCCAGTACTTC
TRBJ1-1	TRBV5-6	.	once	CASSFQNEAFF	TGTGCCAGCAGCTTTCAGAATGAAGCTTTCTTT
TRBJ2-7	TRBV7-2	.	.	CASSSGDRTYEQYF	TGTGCCAGCAGCTCAGGGGACCGCACCTACGAGCAGTACTTC
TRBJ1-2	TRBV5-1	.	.	CASSSSASNYGYTF	TGCGCCAGCAGCTCCAGTGCCTCTAACTATGGCTACACCTTC
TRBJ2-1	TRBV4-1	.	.	CASSHRRNNEQFF	TGCGCCAGCAGCCACCGACGGAACAATGAGCAGTTCTTC
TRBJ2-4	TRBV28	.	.	CASPRQEVAKNIQYF	TGTGCCAGCCCCCGACAGGAGGTAGCCAAAAACATTCAGTACTTC
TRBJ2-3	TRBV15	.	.	CATSRETGGHTQYF	TGTGCCACCAGCAGAGAGACGGGGGGCCATACGCAGTATTTT
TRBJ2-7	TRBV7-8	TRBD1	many	CASSLGQGVSYEQYF	TGTGCCAGCAGCCTTGGACAGGGGGTTTCCTACGAGCAGTACTTC
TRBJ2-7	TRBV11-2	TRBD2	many	CASSLVGGRDSYEQYF	TGTGCCAGCAGCTTAGTGGGCGGGAGGGATTCCTACGAGCAGTACTTC
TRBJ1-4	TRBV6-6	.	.	CASSNEAKLFF	TGTGCCAGCAGCAACGAGGCTAAACTGTTTTTT
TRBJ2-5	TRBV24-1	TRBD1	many	CATSDLTGGTETQYF	TGTGCCACCAGTGATTTAACAGGGGGTACGGAGACCCAGTACTTC
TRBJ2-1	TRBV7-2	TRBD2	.	CASKAGSAEQFF	TGTGCCAGCAAAGCGGGAAGCGCTGAGCAGTTCTTC
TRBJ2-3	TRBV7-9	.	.	CASNPPPVDTQYF	TGTGCCAGCAACCCTCCCCCCGTTGATACGCAGTATTTT
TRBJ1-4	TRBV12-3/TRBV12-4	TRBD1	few	CASSSSGTALPEKLFF	TGTGCCAGCAGTTCCTCCGGGACAGCCCTTCCTGAAAAACTGTTTTTT
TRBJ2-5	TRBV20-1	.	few	CSARDMTSQETQYF	TGCAGTGCTAGAGATATGACTAGTCAAGAGACCCAGTACTTC
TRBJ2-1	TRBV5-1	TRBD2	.	CASSSGTSPFNEQFF	TGCGCCAGCAGCTCCGGGACTAGCCCTTTCAATGAGCAGTTCTTC
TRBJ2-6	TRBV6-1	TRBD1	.	CASRDTGTVGANVLTF	TGTGCCAGCAGAGACACCGGGACAGTTGGGGCCAACGTCCTGACTTTC
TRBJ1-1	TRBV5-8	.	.	CASSPRQVMNTEAFF	TGTGCCAGCAGCCCCCGGCAGGTAATGAACACTGAAGCTTTCTTT
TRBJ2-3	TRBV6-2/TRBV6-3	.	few	CASSRQGSALTDTQYF	TGTGCCAGCAGCCGCCAAGGTTCCGCATTGACAGATACGCAGTATTTT
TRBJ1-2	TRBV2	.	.	CATDRNYGYTF	TGTGCCACCGACAGAAACTATGGCTACACCTTC
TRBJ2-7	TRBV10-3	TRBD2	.	CAISRSGSSYEQYF	TGTGCCATCAGTCGTAGCGGGAGCTCCTACGAGCAGTACTTC
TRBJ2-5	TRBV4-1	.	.	CASSPEGLAETQYF	TGCGCCAGCAGCCCAGAGGGGCTGGCAGAGACCCAGTACTTC
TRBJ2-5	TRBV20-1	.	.	CSARPGDKSQETQYF	TGCAGTGCTAGGCCGGGGGATAAGAGCCAAGAGACCCAGTACTTC
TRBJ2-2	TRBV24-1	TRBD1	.	CATSDLRVGTGARNTGELFF	TGTGCCACCAGTGATTTAAGGGTAGGGACAGGAGCCAGGAACACCGGGGAGCTGTTTTTT
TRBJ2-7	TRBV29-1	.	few	CSAIPQGNSYEQYF	TGCAGCGCCATCCCCCAGGGGAACTCCTACGAGCAGTACTTC
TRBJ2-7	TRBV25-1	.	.	CASSAPSGEQYF	TGTGCCAGCAGTGCTCCCTCCGGGGAGCAGTACTTC
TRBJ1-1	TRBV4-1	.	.	CASSQDHPNTEAFF	TGCGCCAGCAGCCAAGATCACCCGAACACTGAAGCTTTCTTT
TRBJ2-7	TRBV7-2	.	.	CASSWDFHEQYF	TGTGCCAGCAGCTGGGACTTCCACGAGCAGTACTTC
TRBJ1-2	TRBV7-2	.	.	CASSYKGLNNYGYTF	TGTGCCAGCAGCTATAAGGGTCTGAACAACTATGGCTACACCTTC